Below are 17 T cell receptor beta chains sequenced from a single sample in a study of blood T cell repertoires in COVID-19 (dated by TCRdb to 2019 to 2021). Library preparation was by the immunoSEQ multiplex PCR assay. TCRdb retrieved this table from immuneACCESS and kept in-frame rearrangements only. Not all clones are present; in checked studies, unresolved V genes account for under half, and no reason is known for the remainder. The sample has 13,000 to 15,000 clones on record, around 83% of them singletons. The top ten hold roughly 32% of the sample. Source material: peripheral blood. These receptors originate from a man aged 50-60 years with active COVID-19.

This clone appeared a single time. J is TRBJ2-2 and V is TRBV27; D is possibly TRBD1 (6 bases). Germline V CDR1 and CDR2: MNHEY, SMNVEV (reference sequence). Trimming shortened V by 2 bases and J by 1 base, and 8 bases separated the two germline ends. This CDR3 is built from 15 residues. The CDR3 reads CASSLGRGNTGELFF. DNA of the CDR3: TGTGCCAGCAGTTTAGGCAGGGGGAACACCGGGGAGCTGTTTTTT.

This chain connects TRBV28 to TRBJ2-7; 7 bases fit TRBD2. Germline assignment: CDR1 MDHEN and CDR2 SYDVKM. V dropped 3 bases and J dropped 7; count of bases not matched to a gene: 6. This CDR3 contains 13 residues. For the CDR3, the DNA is TGTGCCAGCAGTTTGGGAGGGTTCTGGGAGCAGTACTTC. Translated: CASSLGGFWEQYF.

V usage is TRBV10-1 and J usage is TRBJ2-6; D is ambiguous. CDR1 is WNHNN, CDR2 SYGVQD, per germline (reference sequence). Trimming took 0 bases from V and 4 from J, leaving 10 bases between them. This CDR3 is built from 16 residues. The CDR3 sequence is CASSESWRGGANVLTF. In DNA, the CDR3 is TGCGCCAGCAGTGAGTCTTGGCGCGGAGGGGCCAACGTCCTGACTTTC.

CDR3 in amino acids: CASSSRDRGIGMWDQPQHF. The CDR3 coding sequence is TGTGCCAGCAGCTCAAGGGACAGGGGTATAGGGATGTGGGATCAGCCCCAGCATTTT. The chain links TRBV28 to TRBJ1-5; TRBD1 matches at 10 bases. The CDR3 is 19 amino acids. Losses at the gene ends were 6 bases for V and 5 bases for J; bases not matched to a gene: 19. The V gene's germline CDR1 is MDHEN and CDR2 SYDVKM.

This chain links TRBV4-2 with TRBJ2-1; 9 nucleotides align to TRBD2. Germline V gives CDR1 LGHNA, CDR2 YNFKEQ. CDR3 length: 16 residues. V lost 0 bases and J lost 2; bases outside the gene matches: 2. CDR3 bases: TGTGCCAGCAGCCAAGAAGGGACTAGCACCTACAATGAGCAGTTCTTC. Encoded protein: CASSQEGTSTYNEQFF.

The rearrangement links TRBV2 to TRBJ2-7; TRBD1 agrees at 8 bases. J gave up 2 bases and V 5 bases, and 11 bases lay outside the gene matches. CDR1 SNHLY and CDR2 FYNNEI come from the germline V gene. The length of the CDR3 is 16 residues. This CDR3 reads CASSRLQGEKAYEQYF. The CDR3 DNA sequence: TGTGCCAGCAGTCGTTTACAGGGGGAAAAAGCCTACGAGCAGTACTTC.

Here the CDR3 reads CSARDRVEETQYF. DNA for the CDR3: TGCAGCGCCAGGGACAGGGTTGAGGAGACCCAGTACTTC. This sequence joins TRBV29-1 and TRBJ2-5; 9 bases are a match to TRBD1. Trimming at V came to 7 bases and at J to 5 bases, leaving 8 bases not matched to a gene. This CDR3 contains 13 residues. Germline V gene sequence: CDR1 SQVTM, CDR2 ANQGSEA. The full variable domain, in which reference TRBV29-1 and TRBJ2-5 provide the parts outside the CDR3, is SAVISQKPSRDICQRGTSLTIQCQVDSQVTMMFWYRQQPGQSLTLIATANQGSEATYESGFVIDKFPISRPNLTFSTLTVSNMSPEDSSIYLCSARDRVEETQYFGPGTRLLVL.

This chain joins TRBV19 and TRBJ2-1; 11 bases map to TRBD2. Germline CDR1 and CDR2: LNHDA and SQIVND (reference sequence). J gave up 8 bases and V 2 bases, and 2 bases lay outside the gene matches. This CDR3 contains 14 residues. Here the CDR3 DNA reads TGTGCCAGTAGTATAACTAGCGGGAGAGATGAGCAGTTCTTC. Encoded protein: CASSITSGRDEQFF.

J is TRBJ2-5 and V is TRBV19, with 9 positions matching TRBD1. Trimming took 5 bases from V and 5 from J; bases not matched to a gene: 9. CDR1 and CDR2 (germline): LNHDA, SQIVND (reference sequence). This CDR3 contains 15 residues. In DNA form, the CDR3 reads TGTGCCAGTAGTGTCTGGACAGGGGTCCGGGAGACCCAGTACTTC. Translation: CASSVWTGVRETQYF.

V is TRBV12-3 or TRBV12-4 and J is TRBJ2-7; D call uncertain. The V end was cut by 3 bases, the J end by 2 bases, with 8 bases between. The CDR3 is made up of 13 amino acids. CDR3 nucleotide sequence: TGTGCCAGCAGTTTTAGCCAGCCCTACGAGCAGTACTTC. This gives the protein CASSFSQPYEQYF.

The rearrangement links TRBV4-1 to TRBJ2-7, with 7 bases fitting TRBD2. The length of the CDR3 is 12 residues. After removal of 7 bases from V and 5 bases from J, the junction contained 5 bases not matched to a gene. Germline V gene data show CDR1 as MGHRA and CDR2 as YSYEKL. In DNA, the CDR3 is TGCGCCAGCATGAGCGGGAATGACGAGCAGTACTTC. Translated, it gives CASMSGNDEQYF.

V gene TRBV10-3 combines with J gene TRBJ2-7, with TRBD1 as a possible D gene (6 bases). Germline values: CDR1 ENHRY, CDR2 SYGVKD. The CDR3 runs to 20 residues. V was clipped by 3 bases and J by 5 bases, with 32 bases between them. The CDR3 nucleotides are TGTGCCATCAGTGAAAGGAGAGTGGGCAGGGGCGAAAAAACTACCCACGAGCAGTACTTC. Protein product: CAISERRVGRGEKTTHEQYF.

The CDR3: CASSLAGGEQFF. CDR3 DNA: TGTGCCAGCAGCTTAGCTGGCGGCGAGCAGTTCTTC. The rearrangement links TRBV11-3 to TRBJ2-1; no clear D. Per germline, CDR1 SGHNT and CDR2 YENEEA. The CDR3 has 12 residues. Trimming pared 1 base from V and 10 bases from J, leaving 8 bases between.

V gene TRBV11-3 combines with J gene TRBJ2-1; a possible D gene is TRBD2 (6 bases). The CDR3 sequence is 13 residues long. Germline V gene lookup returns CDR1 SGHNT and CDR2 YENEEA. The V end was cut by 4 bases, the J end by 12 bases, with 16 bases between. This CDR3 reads CASSSGDSSGQFF. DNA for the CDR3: TGTGCCAGCAGCTCTGGGGACTCCTCCGGGCAGTTCTTC.

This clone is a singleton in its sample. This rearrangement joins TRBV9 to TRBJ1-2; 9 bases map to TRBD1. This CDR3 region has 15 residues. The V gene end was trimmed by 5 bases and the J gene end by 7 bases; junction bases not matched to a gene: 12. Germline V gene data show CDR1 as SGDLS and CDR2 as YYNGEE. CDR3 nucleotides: TGTGCCAGCAGTACTCTACTACAGGGGGCCGGTGGCTACACCTTC. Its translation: CASSTLLQGAGGYTF. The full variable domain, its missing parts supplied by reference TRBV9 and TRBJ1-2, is DSGVTQTPKHLITATGQRVTLRCSPRSGDLSVYWYQQSLDQGLQFLIQYYNGEERAKGNILERFSAQQFPDLHSELNLSSLELGDSALYFCASSTLLQGAGGYTFGSGTRLTVV.

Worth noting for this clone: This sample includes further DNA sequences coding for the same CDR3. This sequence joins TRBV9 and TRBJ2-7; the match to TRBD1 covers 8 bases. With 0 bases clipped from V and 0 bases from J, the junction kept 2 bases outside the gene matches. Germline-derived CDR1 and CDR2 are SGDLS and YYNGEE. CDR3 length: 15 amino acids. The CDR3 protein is CASSVGTGFSYEQYF. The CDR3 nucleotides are TGTGCCAGCAGCGTAGGGACAGGGTTCTCCTACGAGCAGTACTTC.

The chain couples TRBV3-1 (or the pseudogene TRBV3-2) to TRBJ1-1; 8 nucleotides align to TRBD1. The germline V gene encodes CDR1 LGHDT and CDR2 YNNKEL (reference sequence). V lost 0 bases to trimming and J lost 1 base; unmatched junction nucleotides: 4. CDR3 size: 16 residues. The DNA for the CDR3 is TGTGCCAGCAGCCAAGATAGGGGGACAGGGAACACTGAAGCTTTCTTT. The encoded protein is CASSQDRGTGNTEAFF.